This T cell receptor (beta chain) originates from a study of cytomegalovirus exposure and HLA in healthy donors. The PCR contained 60 Vbeta and 13 Jbeta primers. Libraries were prepared by immunoSEQ multiplex PCR; TCRdb keeps only in-frame clonotypes and omits some of them. The sample records 120,000 or so clones, over 70% being singletons. About this clone: Its antigen is undetermined.

V gave up 7 bases and J gave up 6 bases, with 12 bases separating them. Germline assignment: CDR1 WSHSY and CDR2 SAAADI. CDR3 length: 13 residues. Study findings and constraints: A later analysis reported that several of the most significant clusters appeared to be linked to common viral pathogens, among them Epstein-Barr virus.

This TCR came from a woman in her 50s in good health and CMV-seronegative. The sequenced sample consisted of PBMCs. The V gene is TRBV10-2, the J gene TRBJ2-2, with TRBD2 as a possible D gene (6 bases). This CDR3 is CASNPTRSGELFF. The CDR3 nucleotides are TGCGCCAGCAATCCGACTAGGTCCGGGGAGCTGTTTTTT.